The rows below give T cell receptor beta chains drawn from one sample of a study of cytomegalovirus exposure and HLA in healthy donors. Sequencing was performed with immunoSEQ multiplex PCR; in TCRdb, only in-frame clones are kept and a portion is missing. Of roughly 100,000 clones in the sample, about four fifths are singletons; the top ten hold around 6.4%. The sample comprised PBMCs. Receptors originate from a woman in her forties or fifties in good health and CMV-seropositive. Both conserved end residues are part of each CDR3. Size values are once, few and many counts, or a class for expanded clones, and some rows have none.

CDR3 protein: CASSLLGLPLEQYF
clone size: NA
V gene: TRBV27
J gene: TRBJ2-7
CDR3 length: 14

CDR3 protein: CASSLSRGGTTGELFF
clone size: NA
V gene: TRBV28
J gene: TRBJ2-2
CDR3 length: 16

CDR3 protein: CASSQRGLQNTGELFF
clone size: NA
V gene: TRBV11-1
J gene: TRBJ2-2
CDR3 length: 16

CDR3 protein: CASSVADRSEKLFF
clone size: NA
V gene: TRBV9
J gene: TRBJ1-4
CDR3 length: 14

CDR3 protein: CASSQLDSGNTIYF
clone size: NA
V gene: TRBV6-1
J gene: TRBJ1-3
CDR3 length: 14

CDR3 protein: CASSDRPPGYNSPLHF
clone size: NA
V gene: TRBV18
J gene: TRBJ1-6
CDR3 length: 16

CDR3 protein: CASSFQRGPPYEQYF
clone size: once
V gene: TRBV5-1
J gene: TRBJ2-7
CDR3 length: 15

CDR3 protein: CASSLDVAQETQYF
clone size: once
V gene: TRBV7-9
J gene: TRBJ2-5
CDR3 length: 14

CDR3 protein: CASSLAGQGGQETQYF
clone size: NA
V gene: TRBV5-1
J gene: TRBJ2-5
CDR3 length: 16

CDR3 protein: CASRGRQPSGNTIYF
clone size: NA
V gene: TRBV6-1
J gene: TRBJ1-3
CDR3 length: 15

CDR3 protein: CASRPTGAASEKLFF
clone size: NA
V gene: TRBV7-2
J gene: TRBJ1-4
CDR3 length: 15

CDR3 protein: CASSLDSGTGGINTEAFF
clone size: NA
V gene: TRBV19
J gene: TRBJ1-1
CDR3 length: 18

CDR3 protein: CASSRPRTSGDTQYF
clone size: NA
V gene: TRBV28
J gene: TRBJ2-3
CDR3 length: 15

CDR3 protein: CASSLSGQPNTEAFF
clone size: NA
V gene: TRBV27
J gene: TRBJ1-1
CDR3 length: 15

CDR3 protein: CASSRTALLSYEQYF
clone size: NA
V gene: TRBV6-5
J gene: NA
CDR3 length: 15

CDR3 protein: CASSLGSGRGLGDSANYGYTF
clone size: NA
V gene: TRBV7-3
J gene: TRBJ1-2
CDR3 length: 21

CDR3 protein: CAWSVRMRDTIYF
clone size: NA
V gene: TRBV30
J gene: TRBJ1-3
CDR3 length: 13

CDR3 protein: CASSLVSSGANVLTF
clone size: few
V gene: TRBV5-1
J gene: TRBJ2-6
CDR3 length: 15

CDR3 protein: CASSPRGQRGTEAFF
clone size: NA
V gene: TRBV18
J gene: TRBJ1-1
CDR3 length: 15

CDR3 protein: CASSLKQGGGGYTF
clone size: NA
V gene: TRBV7-9
J gene: TRBJ1-2
CDR3 length: 14

CDR3 protein: CASSHPRLAGIPRYNEQFF
clone size: NA
V gene: TRBV11-2
J gene: TRBJ2-1
CDR3 length: 19

CDR3 protein: CASSLGPPQGDTQYF
clone size: NA
V gene: TRBV13
J gene: TRBJ2-3
CDR3 length: 15

CDR3 protein: CASSDLGGWGTEAFF
clone size: NA
V gene: TRBV6-1
J gene: TRBJ1-1
CDR3 length: 15

CDR3 protein: CASSPFDRVSQPQHF
clone size: NA
V gene: TRBV28
J gene: TRBJ1-5
CDR3 length: 15

CDR3 protein: CASSSPAGGSYNEQFF
clone size: NA
V gene: TRBV7-6
J gene: TRBJ2-1
CDR3 length: 16

CDR3 protein: CSASQVNTIYF
clone size: NA
V gene: TRBV20-1
J gene: TRBJ1-3
CDR3 length: 11

CDR3 protein: CASSIDRGLQDGYTF
clone size: NA
V gene: TRBV7-2
J gene: TRBJ1-2
CDR3 length: 15

CDR3 protein: CASSASGGSSYNEQFF
clone size: NA
V gene: TRBV11-3
J gene: TRBJ2-1
CDR3 length: 16

CDR3 protein: CASSLEPPPTSGAYNEQFF
clone size: once
V gene: TRBV5-1
J gene: TRBJ2-1
CDR3 length: 19